This TCR beta chain comes out of a study of metastatic and nonmetastatic thyroid tumors. Overall study: Both malignant and benign thyroid patients supplied peripheral blood and tumor or nodule tissue samples, across which the repertoires of these patients were then compared.

Study-wide results and limits: Malignant thyroid tumors reportedly had TCR beta diversity that was significantly higher than in benign nodules, in blood and tumor.

TCRdb re-called the PCR reads through MiXCR. The sample has 25,000 to 35,000 clones, 15% to 20% seen once; the top ten hold approximately 4.6%. None of the patients had undergone any treatment ahead of thyroid surgery. This clone was counted at least ten times. The antigen is undetermined. This clonotype was sampled from a female donor with papillary thyroid cancer or a benign thyroid nodule (not recorded which). Some clones in this sample may be carry-over from other donors' samples. Sequencing input: blood.

This CDR3 is CASSPGPLNTEAFF. The CDR3 bases are TGTGCCAGCAGCCCCGGACCCCTGAACACTGAAGCTTTCTTT. This rearrangement joins TRBV7-8 to TRBJ1-1; the D is unclear. Per the germline V gene, CDR1 is SGHVS and CDR2 is FQNEAQ. The CDR3 has 14 amino acids. V lost 5 bases, J lost 0 bases, and 10 bases lay in between.